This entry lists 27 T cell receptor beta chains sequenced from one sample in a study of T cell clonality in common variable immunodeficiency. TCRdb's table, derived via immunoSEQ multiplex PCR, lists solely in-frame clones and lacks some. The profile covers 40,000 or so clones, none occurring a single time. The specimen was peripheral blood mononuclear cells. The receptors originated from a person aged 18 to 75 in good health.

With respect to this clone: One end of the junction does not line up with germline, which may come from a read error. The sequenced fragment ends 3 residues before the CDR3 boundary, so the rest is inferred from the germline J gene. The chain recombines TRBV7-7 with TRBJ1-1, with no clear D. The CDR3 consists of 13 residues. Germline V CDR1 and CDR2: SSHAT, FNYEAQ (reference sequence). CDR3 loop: CASSLPGGETAFF. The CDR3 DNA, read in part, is TGTGCTAGCAGCTTACCCGGCGGAGAGACC.

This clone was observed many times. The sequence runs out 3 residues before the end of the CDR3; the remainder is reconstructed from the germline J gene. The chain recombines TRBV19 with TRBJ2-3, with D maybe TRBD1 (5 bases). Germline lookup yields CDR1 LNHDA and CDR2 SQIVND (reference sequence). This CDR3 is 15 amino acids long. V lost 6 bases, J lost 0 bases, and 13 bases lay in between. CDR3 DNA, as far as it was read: TGTGCCAGTAGAGTCAGGGCCGATAGCACAGATACG. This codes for CASRVRADSTDT. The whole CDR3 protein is CASRVRADSTDTQYF.

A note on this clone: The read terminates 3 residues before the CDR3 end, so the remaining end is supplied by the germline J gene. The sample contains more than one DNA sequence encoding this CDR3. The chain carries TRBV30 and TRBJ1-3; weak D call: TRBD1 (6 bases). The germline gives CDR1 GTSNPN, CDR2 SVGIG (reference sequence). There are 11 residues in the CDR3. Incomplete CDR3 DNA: TGTGCCTGGAGTGTACTCAGGGGC. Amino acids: CAWSVLRG. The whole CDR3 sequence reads CAWSVLRGIYF. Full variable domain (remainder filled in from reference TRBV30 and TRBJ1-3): SQTIHQWPATLVQPVGSPLSLECTVEGTSNPNLYWYRQAAGRGLQLLFYSVGIGQISSEVPQNLSASRPQDRQFILSSKKLLLSDSGFYLCAWSVLRGIYFGEGSWLTVV.

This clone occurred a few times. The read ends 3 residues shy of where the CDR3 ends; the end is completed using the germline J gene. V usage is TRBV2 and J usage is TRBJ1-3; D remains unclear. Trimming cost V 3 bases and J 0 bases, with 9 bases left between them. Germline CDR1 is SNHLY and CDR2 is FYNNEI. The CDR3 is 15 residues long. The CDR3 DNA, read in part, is TGTGCCAGCAGTGATGGTAGTGTCTCTGGAAACACC. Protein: CASSDGSVSGNT. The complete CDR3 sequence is CASSDGSVSGNTIYF.

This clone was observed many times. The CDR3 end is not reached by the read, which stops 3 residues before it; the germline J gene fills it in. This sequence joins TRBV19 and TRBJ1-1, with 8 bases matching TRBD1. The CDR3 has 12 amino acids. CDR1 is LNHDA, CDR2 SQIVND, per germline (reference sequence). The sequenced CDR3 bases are TGTGCCAGTAGTGCACGACAGGGGCAA. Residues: CASSARQGQ. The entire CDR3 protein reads CASSARQGQAFF.

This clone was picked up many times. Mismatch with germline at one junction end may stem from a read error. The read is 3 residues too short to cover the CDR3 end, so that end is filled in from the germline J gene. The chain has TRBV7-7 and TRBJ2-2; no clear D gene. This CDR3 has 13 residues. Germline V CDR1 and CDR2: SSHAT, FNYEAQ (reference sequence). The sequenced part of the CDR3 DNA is TGTGCTAGCAGCTTAGACTCCGGCGGGGAG. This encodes CASSLDSGGE. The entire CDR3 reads CASSLDSGGELFF. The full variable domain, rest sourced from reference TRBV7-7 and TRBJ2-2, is GAGVSQSPRYKVTKRGQDVTLRCDPISSHATLYWYQQALGQGPEFLTYFNYEAQPDKSGLPSDRFSAERPEGSISTLTIQRTEQRDSAMYRCASSLDSGGELFFGEGSRLTVL.

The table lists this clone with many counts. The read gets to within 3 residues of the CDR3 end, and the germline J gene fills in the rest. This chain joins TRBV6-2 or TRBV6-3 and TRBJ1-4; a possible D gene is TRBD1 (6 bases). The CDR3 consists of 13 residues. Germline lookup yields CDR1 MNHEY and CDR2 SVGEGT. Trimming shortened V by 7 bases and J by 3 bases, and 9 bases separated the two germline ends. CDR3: CASNGQSNEKLFF. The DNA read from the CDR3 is TGTGCCAGCAACGGACAGTCTAATGAAAAA.

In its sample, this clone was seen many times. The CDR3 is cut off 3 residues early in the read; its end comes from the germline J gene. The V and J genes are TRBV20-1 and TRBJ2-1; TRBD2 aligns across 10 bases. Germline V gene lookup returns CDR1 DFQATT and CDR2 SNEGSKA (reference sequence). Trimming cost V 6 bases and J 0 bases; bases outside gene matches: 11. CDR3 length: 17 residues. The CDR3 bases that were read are TGCAGTGCAGGACAGGCGCTAGCGGGAGCCTCCTACAATGAG. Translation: CSAGQALAGASYNE. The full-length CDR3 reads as CSAGQALAGASYNEQFF.

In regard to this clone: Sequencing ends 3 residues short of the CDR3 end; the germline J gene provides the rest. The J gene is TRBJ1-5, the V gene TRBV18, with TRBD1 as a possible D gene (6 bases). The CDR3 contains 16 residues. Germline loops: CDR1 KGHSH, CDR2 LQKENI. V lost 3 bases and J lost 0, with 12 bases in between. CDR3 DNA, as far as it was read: TGTGCCAGCTCACCGTCAGGGGCCTTTAGCAATCAGCCC. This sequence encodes CASSPSGAFSNQP. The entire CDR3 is CASSPSGAFSNQPQHF.

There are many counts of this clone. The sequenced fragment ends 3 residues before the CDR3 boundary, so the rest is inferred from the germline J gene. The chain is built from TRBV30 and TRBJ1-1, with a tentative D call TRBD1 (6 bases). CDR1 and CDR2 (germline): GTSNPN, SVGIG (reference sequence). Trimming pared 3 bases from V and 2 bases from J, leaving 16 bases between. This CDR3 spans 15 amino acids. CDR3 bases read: TGTGCCTGGAGCGAGCCAGGGGTCCTAAACACTGAA. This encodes CAWSEPGVLNTE. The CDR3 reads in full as CAWSEPGVLNTEAFF.

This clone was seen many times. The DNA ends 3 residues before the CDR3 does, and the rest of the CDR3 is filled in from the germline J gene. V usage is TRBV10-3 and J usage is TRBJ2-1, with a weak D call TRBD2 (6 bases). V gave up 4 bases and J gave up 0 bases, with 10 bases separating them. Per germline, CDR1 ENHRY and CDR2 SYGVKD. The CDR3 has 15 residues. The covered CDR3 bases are TGTGCCATCAGTGGGGGGGAAAGCTCCTACAATGAG. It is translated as CAISGGESSYNE. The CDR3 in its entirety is CAISGGESSYNEQFF.

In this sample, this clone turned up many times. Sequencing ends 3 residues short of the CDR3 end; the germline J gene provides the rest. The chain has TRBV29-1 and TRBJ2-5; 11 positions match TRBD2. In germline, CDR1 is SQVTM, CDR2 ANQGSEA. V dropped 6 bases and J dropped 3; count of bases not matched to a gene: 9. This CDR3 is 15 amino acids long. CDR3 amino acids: CSVKLGTSGKETQYF. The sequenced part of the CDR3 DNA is TGCAGCGTCAAGCTCGGGACTAGCGGCAAAGAGACC.

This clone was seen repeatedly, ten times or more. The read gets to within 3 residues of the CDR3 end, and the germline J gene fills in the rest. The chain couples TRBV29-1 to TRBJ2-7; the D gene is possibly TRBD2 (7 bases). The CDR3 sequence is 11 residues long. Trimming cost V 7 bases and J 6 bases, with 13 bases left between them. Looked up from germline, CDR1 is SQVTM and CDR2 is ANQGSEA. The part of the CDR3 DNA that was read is TGCAGCGCGGGGGGCGCCACCGAG. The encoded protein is CSAGGATE. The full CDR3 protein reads CSAGGATEQYF.

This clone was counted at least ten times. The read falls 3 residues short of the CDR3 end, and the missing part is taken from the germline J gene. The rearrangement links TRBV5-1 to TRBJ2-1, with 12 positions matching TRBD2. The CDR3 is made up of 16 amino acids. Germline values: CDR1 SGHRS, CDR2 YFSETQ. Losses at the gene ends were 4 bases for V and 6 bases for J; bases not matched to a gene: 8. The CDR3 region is CASSRPLAGGPNEQFF. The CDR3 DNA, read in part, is TGCGCCAGCAGCAGACCTCTAGCGGGAGGGCCCAATGAG.

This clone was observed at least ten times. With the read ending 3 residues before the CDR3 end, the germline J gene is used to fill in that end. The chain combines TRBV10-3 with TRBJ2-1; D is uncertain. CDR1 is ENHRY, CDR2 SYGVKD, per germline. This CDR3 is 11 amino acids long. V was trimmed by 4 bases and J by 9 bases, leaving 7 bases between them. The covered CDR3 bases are TGTGCCATCAGTGCCAGATCTGAG. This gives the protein CAISARSE. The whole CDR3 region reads CAISARSEQFF.

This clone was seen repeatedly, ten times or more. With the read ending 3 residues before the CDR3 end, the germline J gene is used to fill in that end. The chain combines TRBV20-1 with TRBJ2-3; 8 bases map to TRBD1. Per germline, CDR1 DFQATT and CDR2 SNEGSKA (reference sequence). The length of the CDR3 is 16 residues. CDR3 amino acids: CSAKSGGASFYETQYF. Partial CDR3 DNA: TGCAGTGCTAAGTCAGGGGGCGCCAGCTTTTATGAGACG.

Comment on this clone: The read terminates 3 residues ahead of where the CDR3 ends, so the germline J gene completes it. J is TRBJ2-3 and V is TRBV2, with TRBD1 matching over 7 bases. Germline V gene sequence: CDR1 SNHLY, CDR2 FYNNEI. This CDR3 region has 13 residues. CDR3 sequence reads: CASSRDRQETQYF. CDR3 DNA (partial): TGTGCCAGCTCCCGGGACAGACAAGAGACG. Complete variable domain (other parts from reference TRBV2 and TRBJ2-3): EPEVTQTPSHQVTQMGQEVILRCVPISNHLYFYWYRQILGQKVEFLVSFYNNEISEKSEIFDDQFSVERPDGSNFTLKIRSTKLEDSAMYFCASSRDRQETQYFGPGTRLTVL.

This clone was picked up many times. The sequenced CDR3 bases are TGTGCCACCAATTTAGCGGGAGGGTTTGGTAATGAG. Translation: CATNLAGGFGNE. The CDR3 in full is CATNLAGGFGNEQFF. The chain links TRBV19 to TRBJ2-1; 11 nucleotides match TRBD2. The read ends 3 residues early relative to the CDR3; the germline J gene fills the gap. Germline values: CDR1 LNHDA, CDR2 SQIVND (reference sequence). The CDR3 runs to 15 residues. V was clipped by 10 bases and J by 7 bases; unmatched bases: 12.

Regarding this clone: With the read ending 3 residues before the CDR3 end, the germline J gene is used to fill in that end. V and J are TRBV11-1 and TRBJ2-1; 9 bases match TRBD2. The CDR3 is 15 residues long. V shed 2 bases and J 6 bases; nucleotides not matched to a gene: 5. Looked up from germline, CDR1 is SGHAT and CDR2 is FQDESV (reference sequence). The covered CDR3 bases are TGTGCCAGCAGCTTATCTCTAGCGGGACTCAATGAG. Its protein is CASSLSLAGLNE. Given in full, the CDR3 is CASSLSLAGLNEQFF.

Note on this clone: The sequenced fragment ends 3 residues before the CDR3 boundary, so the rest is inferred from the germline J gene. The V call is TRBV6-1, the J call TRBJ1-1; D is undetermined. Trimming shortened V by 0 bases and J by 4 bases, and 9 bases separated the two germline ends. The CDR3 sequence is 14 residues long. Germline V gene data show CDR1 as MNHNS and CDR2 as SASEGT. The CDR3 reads CASSEARAGTEAFF. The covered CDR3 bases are TGTGCCAGCAGTGAAGCGCGGGCAGGCACTGAA.

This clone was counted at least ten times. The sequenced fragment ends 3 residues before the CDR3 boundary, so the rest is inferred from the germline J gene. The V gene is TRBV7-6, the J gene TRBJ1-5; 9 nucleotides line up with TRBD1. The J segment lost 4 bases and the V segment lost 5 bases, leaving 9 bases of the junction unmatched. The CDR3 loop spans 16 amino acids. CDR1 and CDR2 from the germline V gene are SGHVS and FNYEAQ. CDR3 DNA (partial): TGTGCCAGCAGCCAGGGACAGGGACGGTCGAATCAGCCC. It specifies CASSQGQGRSNQP. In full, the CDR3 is CASSQGQGRSNQPQHF.

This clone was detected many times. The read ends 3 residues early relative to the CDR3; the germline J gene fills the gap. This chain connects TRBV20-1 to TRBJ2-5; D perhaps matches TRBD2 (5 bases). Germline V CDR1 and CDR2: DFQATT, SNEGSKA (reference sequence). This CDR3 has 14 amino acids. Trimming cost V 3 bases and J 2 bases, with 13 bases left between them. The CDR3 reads CSASRRSGQETQYF. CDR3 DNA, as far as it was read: TGCAGTGCTAGTCGTAGGAGCGGACAAGAGACC.

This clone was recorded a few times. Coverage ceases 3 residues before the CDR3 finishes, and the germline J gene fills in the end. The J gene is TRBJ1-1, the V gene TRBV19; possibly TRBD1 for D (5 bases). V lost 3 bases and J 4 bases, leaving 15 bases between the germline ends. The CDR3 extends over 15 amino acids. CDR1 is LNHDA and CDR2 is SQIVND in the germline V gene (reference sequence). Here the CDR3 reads CASSIVRLGGTEAFF. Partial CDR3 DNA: TGTGCCAGTAGTATTGTAAGGCTCGGGGGCACTGAA.

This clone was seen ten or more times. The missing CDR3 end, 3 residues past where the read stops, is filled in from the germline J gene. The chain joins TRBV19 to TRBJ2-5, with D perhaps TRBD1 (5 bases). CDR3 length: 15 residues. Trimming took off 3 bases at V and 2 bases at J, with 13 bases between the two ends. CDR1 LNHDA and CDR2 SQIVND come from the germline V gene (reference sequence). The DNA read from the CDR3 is TGTGCCAGTAGTATCTCGACAGCTTATCAAGAGACC. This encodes CASSISTAYQET. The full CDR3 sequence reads CASSISTAYQETQYF.

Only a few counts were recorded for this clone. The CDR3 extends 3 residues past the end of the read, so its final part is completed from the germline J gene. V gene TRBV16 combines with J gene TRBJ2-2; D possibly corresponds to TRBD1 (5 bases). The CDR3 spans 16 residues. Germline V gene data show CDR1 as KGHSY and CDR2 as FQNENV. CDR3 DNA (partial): TGTGCCAGCAGCCCCCCCGCCAGGGCCTATAATTCACCG. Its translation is CASSPPARAYNSP. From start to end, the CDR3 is CASSPPARAYNSPLFF.

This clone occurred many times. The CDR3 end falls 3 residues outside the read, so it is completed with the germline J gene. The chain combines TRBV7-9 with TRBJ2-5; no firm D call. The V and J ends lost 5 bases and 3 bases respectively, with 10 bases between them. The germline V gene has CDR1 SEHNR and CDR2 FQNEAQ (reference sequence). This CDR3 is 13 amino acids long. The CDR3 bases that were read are TGTGCCAGCAGCCCCGTCACTAAAGAGACC. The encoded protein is CASSPVTKET. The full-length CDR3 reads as CASSPVTKETQYF. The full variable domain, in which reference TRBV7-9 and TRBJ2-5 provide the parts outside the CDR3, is DTGVSQNPRHKITKRGQNVTFRCDPISEHNRLYWYRQTLGQGPEFLTYFQNEAQLEKSRLLSDRFSAERPKGSFSTLEIQRTEQGDSAMYLCASSPVTKETQYFGPGTRLLVL.

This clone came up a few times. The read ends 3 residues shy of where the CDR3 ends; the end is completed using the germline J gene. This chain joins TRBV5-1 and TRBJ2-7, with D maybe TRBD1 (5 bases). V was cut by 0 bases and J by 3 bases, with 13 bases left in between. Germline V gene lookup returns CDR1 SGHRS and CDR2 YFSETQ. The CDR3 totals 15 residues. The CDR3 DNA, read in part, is TGCGCCAGCAGCTTGGGGCCCAGGGAAGGCTACGAG. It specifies CASSLGPREGYE. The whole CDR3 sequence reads CASSLGPREGYEQYF.